This T cell receptor (beta chain) was profiled in a study of control samples from healthy donors and cancer patients. Unmatched junction bases numbered 2, after V lost 1 base and J lost 2 bases. The CDR3 length is 16 residues. From germline, CDR1 is SGHRS and CDR2 YFSETQ. Some clones are missing from TCRdb's copy, which holds only in-frame ones; the method was immunoSEQ multiplex PCR. Among some 130,000 clones listed, 75% to 90% were seen once. This clone showed up just once. J is TRBJ2-1 and V is TRBV5-1; 11 nucleotides align to TRBD2. The sequence came from a woman aged 25 to 39 in good health. The sequencing input was blood. The CDR3 is CASSLSGLAAYNEQFF. The CDR3 nucleotides read TGCGCCAGCAGCTTGTCGGGACTAGCGGCCTACAATGAGCAGTTCTTC.